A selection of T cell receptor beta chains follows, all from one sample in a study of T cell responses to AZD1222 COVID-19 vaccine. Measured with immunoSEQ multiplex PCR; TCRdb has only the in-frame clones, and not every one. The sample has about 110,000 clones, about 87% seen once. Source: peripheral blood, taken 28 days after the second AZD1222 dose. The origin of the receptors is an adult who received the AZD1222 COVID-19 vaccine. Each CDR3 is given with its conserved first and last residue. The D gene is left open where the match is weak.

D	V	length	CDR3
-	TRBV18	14	CASSPRGLRETQYF
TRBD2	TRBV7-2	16	CASSLEPRGGRQTQYF
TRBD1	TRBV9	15	CASSVGRTGGPEAFF
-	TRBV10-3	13	CAISASRSDTQYF
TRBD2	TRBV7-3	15	CASSPIGGAGDTQYF
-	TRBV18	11	CASSPKDGYTF
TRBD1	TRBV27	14	CASSLRGRSYEQYF
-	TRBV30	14	CAWSVNEGGYGYTF
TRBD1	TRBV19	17	CASSSRTGFSITDTQYF
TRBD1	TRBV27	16	CASRRTGGAASETQYF
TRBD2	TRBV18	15	CASSLLAGDTDTQYF
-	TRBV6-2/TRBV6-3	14	CASSYTELYQPQHF
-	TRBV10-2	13	CASSVSSNQPQHF
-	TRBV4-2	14	CASSHPGQGAEQYF
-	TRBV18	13	CASSPRMNTEAFF
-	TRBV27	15	CASSPRGIGGNTIYF
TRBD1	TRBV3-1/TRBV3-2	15	CASSHPDTGDYEQYF
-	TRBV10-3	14	CAISREGLNTEAFF
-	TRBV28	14	CASSFYGVGTEAFF
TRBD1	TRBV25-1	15	CASSPQGAPMDTQYF
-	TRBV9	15	CASSKYRAQDSPLHF
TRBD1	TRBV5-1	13	CASTRTGSTEAFF
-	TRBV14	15	CASSQDSGQVSPLHF
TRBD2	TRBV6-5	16	CASSFRTSGGPYEQYF
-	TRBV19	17	CASSILHGALGNQPQHF
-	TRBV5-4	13	CASTSNNQETQYF
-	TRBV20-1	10	CSASNTEAFF
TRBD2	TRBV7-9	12	CASKTSGYEQYF
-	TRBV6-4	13	CASSEGENGELFF
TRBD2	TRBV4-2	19	CASSQDLASGSFGKNIQYF
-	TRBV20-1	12	CSASALEEKLFF
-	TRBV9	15	CASSVIDRISDTQYF
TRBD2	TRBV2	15	CASSPLAGGRGEQYF
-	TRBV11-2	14	CASSLAVTAYEQYF
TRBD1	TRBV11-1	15	CASSLRGQGRYEQYF
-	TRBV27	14	CASSLSPGSYEQYF
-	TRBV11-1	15	CASSLSYRVEETQYF
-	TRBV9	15	CASSGGGRAPTEAFF
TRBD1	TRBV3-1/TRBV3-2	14	CASSQPGGSYGYTF
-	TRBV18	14	CASSLNREGEDLHF
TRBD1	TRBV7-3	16	CASSLLGQGPNTEAFF
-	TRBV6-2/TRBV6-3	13	CASSSFAEYEQYF
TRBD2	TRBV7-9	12	CASSFGLDTQYF
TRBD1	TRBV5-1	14	CASSTWDSNSPLHF
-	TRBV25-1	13	CASSEDEVQPQHF
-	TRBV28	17	CASSLKMGTRIDYGYTF
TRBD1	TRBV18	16	CASSPLTGGAGNTIYF
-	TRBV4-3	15	CASSQGRTPTGELFF
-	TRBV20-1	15	CSASQARGFIYGYTF
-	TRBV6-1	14	CASSEAFRSYGYTF